The 20 T cell receptor beta chains below were found in one sample sequenced in a study of T cell responses to AZD1222 COVID-19 vaccine. Method: immunoSEQ multiplex PCR; TCRdb's copy keeps in-frame clones and lacks some. This table has over 70,000 clones, 80% to 90% appearing once. The specimen was peripheral blood, collected 28 days after the second AZD1222 dose. The receptors were sampled from an adult who received the AZD1222 COVID-19 vaccine.

The CDR3 region has the DNA TGCGCCAGCAACGCGGGACCGGTGTCGAATGAGCAGTTCTTC. Encoded protein: CASNAGPVSNEQFF. The chain uses TRBV5-1 and TRBJ2-1, with D perhaps TRBD2 (6 bases). Trimming pared 6 bases from V and 7 bases from J, leaving 17 bases between. Germline V gives CDR1 SGHRS, CDR2 YFSETQ. CDR3 length: 14 residues.

This chain joins TRBV7-9 and TRBJ2-1, with TRBD2 matching 13 bases. V shed 5 bases, J shed 1 base, and the junction held 11 bases outside the gene matches. This CDR3 is built from 19 residues. Germline CDR1 is SEHNR and CDR2 is FQNEAQ (reference sequence). CDR3 loop: CASSPGRTSGSGSYNEQFF. As DNA, the CDR3 is TGTGCCAGCAGCCCGGGCAGGACTAGCGGGAGTGGTTCCTACAATGAGCAGTTCTTC. Full variable domain (remainder filled in from reference TRBV7-9 and TRBJ2-1): DTGVSQNPRHKITKRGQNVTFRCDPISEHNRLYWYRQTLGQGPEFLTYFQNEAQLEKSRLLSDRFSAERPKGSFSTLEIQRTEQGDSAMYLCASSPGRTSGSGSYNEQFFGPGTRLTVL.

This clone was recorded only once. The chain links TRBV7-9 to TRBJ1-2; D call uncertain. Germline-derived CDR1 and CDR2 are SEHNR and FQNEAQ (reference sequence). V lost 5 bases and J 4 bases, leaving 8 bases between the germline ends. The CDR3 spans 12 residues. The CDR3 loop is CASSPAAYGYTF. CDR3 coding DNA: TGTGCCAGCAGCCCCGCTGCCTATGGCTACACCTTC.

The chain links TRBV5-5 to TRBJ2-7; D may be TRBD1 (5 bases). The CDR3 is made up of 14 amino acids. Trimming cost V 0 bases and J 2 bases, with 9 bases left between them. CDR1 is SGHKS and CDR2 is YYEKEE in the germline V gene (reference sequence). This CDR3 reads CASSLGQLTYEQYF. CDR3 DNA sequence: TGTGCCAGCAGCTTGGGACAGCTAACCTACGAGCAGTACTTC.

The chain combines TRBV29-1 with TRBJ2-6; 9 bases match TRBD1. V gave up 6 bases and J gave up 0 bases; unmatched junction bases: 12. Per germline, CDR1 SQVTM and CDR2 ANQGSEA. The CDR3 loop spans 18 amino acids. CDR3 sequence reads: CSVVITGTGSSGANVLTF. As DNA, the CDR3 is TGCAGCGTCGTAATCACCGGGACAGGGTCCTCTGGGGCCAACGTCCTGACTTTC.

The chain couples TRBV24-1 to TRBJ1-2, with D unclear. This CDR3 has 13 residues. The V gene's germline CDR1 is KGHDR and CDR2 SFDVKD. Trimming shortened V by 3 bases and J by 5 bases, and 9 bases separated the two germline ends. DNA for the CDR3: TGTGCCACCAGTGATACCGACGGGTATGGCTACACCTTC. Translating gives CATSDTDGYGYTF.

The V call is TRBV5-4, the J call TRBJ2-3; D unclear. Trimming shortened V by 0 bases and J by 3 bases, and 11 bases separated the two germline ends. The CDR3 is made up of 15 amino acids. The germline V gene has CDR1 SGHNT and CDR2 YYREEE (reference sequence). The CDR3 sequence: CASSLARMGTDTQYF. The CDR3, as DNA: TGTGCCAGCAGCTTGGCCAGGATGGGGACAGATACGCAGTATTTT.

The chain combines TRBV19 with TRBJ1-2, with TRBD1 matching over 9 bases. With 4 bases clipped from V and 5 bases from J, the junction kept 8 bases outside the gene matches. Germline V lookup: CDR1 LNHDA, CDR2 SQIVND (reference sequence). The CDR3 has 15 amino acids. CDR3 nucleotide sequence: TGTGCCAGTAGTACCAACGTAGGACAGGGGTATGGCTACACCTTC. Translated, it gives CASSTNVGQGYGYTF.

The gene calls are TRBV7-2 and TRBJ2-5; D gene uncertain. This CDR3 is 14 amino acids long. The germline V gene encodes CDR1 SGHTA and CDR2 FQGNSA. Trimming shortened V by 5 bases and J by 7 bases, and 17 bases separated the two germline ends. CDR3 protein: CASSPPPAPGTQYF. The CDR3 DNA reads as TGTGCCAGCAGCCCCCCCCCAGCGCCCGGGACCCAGTACTTC. Looking up the rest from reference TRBV7-2 and TRBJ2-5 gives the full variable domain: GAGVSQSPSNKVTEKGKDVELRCDPISGHTALYWYRQSLGQGLEFLIYFQGNSAPDKSGLPSDRFSAERTGGSVSTLTIQRTQQEDSAVYLCASSPPPAPGTQYFGPGTRLLVL.

The CDR3, as DNA: TGCGCCAGCAGCCCGCTAACAGGGTGGATGAACACTGAAGCTTTCTTT. As protein: CASSPLTGWMNTEAFF. The rearrangement links TRBV5-1 to TRBJ1-1, with D perhaps matching TRBD1 (6 bases). The germline gives CDR1 SGHRS, CDR2 YFSETQ. V shed 4 bases and J shed 0 bases, with 16 bases lying between them. The CDR3 loop spans 16 amino acids.

This chain joins TRBV19 and TRBJ2-2; 7 bases fit TRBD1. Germline lookup yields CDR1 LNHDA and CDR2 SQIVND (reference sequence). J was trimmed by 1 base and V by 4 bases; bases with no gene match: 3. The CDR3 length is 15 residues. As DNA, the CDR3 is TGTGCCAGTAGTACCCGGACAGGGAACACCGGGGAGCTGTTTTTT. The encoded protein is CASSTRTGNTGELFF.

The chain joins TRBV5-6 to TRBJ2-7, with TRBD1 as a possible D gene (5 bases). Germline V gene sequence: CDR1 SGHDT, CDR2 YYEEEE. V was shortened by 4 bases and J by 1 base, with 15 bases between the two germline ends. The CDR3 covers 15 residues. The DNA of the CDR3 is TGTGCCAGCAGCCGTTGGGCAGGGTCATCCTACGAGCAGTACTTC. The encoded protein is CASSRWAGSSYEQYF.

This clone was recorded only once. The rearrangement uses TRBV5-6 and TRBJ2-7, with a possible D match to TRBD2 (5 bases). CDR3 length: 15 amino acids. Per germline, CDR1 SGHDT and CDR2 YYEEEE. Trimming removed 2 bases at V and 1 base at J, with 13 bases between. CDR3 sequence reads: CASSFRTLGSYEQYF. The CDR3, as DNA: TGTGCCAGCAGCTTTCGGACTCTGGGGTCCTACGAGCAGTACTTC.

The chain combines TRBV7-9 with TRBJ1-5; D not certain. The V end was cut by 3 bases, the J end by 7 bases, with 16 bases between. The CDR3 extends over 15 amino acids. In germline, CDR1 is SEHNR, CDR2 FQNEAQ (reference sequence). The CDR3 region is CASSLGSRPRQPQHF. Written as DNA, the CDR3 is TGTGCCAGCAGCTTGGGGAGCCGCCCTAGACAGCCCCAGCATTTT.

V and J are TRBV7-2 and TRBJ2-1; the D gene is possibly TRBD2 (6 bases). The CDR3 contains 14 residues. Germline CDR1 and CDR2: SGHTA and FQGNSA. The V gene lost 3 bases and the J gene lost 6 bases, with 12 bases spanning the gap. CDR3 coding DNA: TGTGCCAGCAGCTTTTGGCGGGAATTCAATGAGCAGTTCTTC. The encoded protein is CASSFWREFNEQFF.

The chain carries TRBV5-4 and TRBJ2-2; D might be TRBD2 (6 bases). The CDR3 totals 15 residues. V was trimmed by 2 bases and J by 5 bases, leaving 13 bases between them. Germline assignment: CDR1 SGHNT and CDR2 YYREEE (reference sequence). CDR3 sequence (DNA): TGTGCCAGCAGCTTAGGAGGCGGGAAAACCGGGGAGCTGTTTTTT. The encoded protein is CASSLGGGKTGELFF.

This sequence joins TRBV6-5 and TRBJ2-2; D may be TRBD2 (5 bases). V gave up 8 bases and J gave up 2 bases, with 12 bases separating them. Germline V gives CDR1 MNHEY, CDR2 SVGAGI. CDR3 length: 14 residues. CDR3 region: CASPREFNTGELFF. The CDR3 DNA reads as TGTGCCAGCCCGAGGGAATTCAACACCGGGGAGCTGTTTTTT.

The genes are TRBV5-1 and TRBJ2-7, with TRBD1 matching over 8 bases. The CDR3 runs 16 residues. Trimming took 4 bases from V and 2 from J; bases not matched to a gene: 11. Germline CDR1 SGHRS, CDR2 YFSETQ. CDR3 sequence reads: CASSRTTGASAYEQYF. In DNA, the CDR3 is TGCGCCAGCAGCCGTACGACAGGGGCCAGCGCCTACGAGCAGTACTTC.

This sequence joins TRBV5-4 and TRBJ2-1; D unclear. Germline-derived CDR1 and CDR2 are SGHNT and YYREEE (reference sequence). This CDR3 contains 13 residues. Trimming took 2 bases from V and 2 from J, leaving 5 bases between them. The CDR3, as DNA: TGTGCCAGCAGCTTACAGACCTACAATGAGCAGTTCTTC. Amino acids: CASSLQTYNEQFF.

The chain links TRBV7-2 to TRBJ1-3; D might be TRBD1 (5 bases). The germline CDR1 and CDR2 sequences are SGHTA and FQGNSA. The V end was cut by 5 bases, the J end by 0 bases, with 11 bases between. The CDR3 has 15 amino acids. CDR3 bases: TGTGCCAGCAGCCCCTGGGACCTCTCTGGAAACACCATATATTTT. This gives the protein CASSPWDLSGNTIYF.